A selection of T cell receptor beta chains follows, all from one sample in a study of cytomegalovirus exposure and HLA in healthy donors. This table comes from immunoSEQ multiplex PCR, and its TCRdb copy is limited to in-frame clones, with some not included. The sample contains 90,000 to 150,000 clones, about 83% of which appear only once. What was sequenced was PBMCs. The receptors stem from a man aged 18 to 29 in good health and CMV-seronegative. Both conserved end residues are part of each CDR3. A D gene is named only where the DNA matches it firmly.

D gene	V gene	J gene	CDR3 protein	CDR3 DNA
TRBD1	TRBV5-1	TRBJ1-5	CASSWTGGNQPQHF	TGCGCCAGCAGCTGGACAGGGGGCAATCAGCCCCAGCATTTT
TRBD2	TRBV6-6	TRBJ2-1	CATSGGTSSYNEQFF	TGTGCCACGAGTGGGGGGACTAGCTCCTACAATGAGCAGTTCTTC
NA	TRBV5-1	TRBJ2-7	CASSLAGRGSDEQYF	TGCGCCAGCAGCTTGGCCGGACGAGGGTCTGACGAGCAGTACTTC
TRBD2	TRBV27	TRBJ2-7	CASSLSRGRDEQYF	TGTGCCAGCAGCCTCAGTCGGGGGAGGGACGAGCAGTACTTC
NA	TRBV7-9	TRBJ2-2	CASSLRWGRGSTGELFF	TGTGCCAGCAGCCTAAGATGGGGAAGGGGATCCACCGGGGAGCTGTTTTTT
TRBD2	TRBV7-2	TRBJ2-1	CASTDRAGGSYNEQFF	TGTGCCAGCACCGACCGAGCGGGGGGCAGCTACAATGAGCAGTTCTTC
TRBD2	TRBV25-1	TRBJ2-2	CASSVRTGLAGDPGELFF	TGTGCCAGCAGTGTTCGAACTGGACTAGCGGGAGATCCCGGGGAGCTGTTTTTT
NA	TRBV27	TRBJ1-5	CASSLSSNQPQHF	TGTGCCAGCAGTTTGAGTAGCAATCAGCCCCAGCATTTT
TRBD1	TRBV5-3	TRBJ1-4	CARSSYRGKLFF	TGTGCCAGAAGCTCCTACAGGGGGAAACTGTTTTTT
NA	TRBV7-2	TRBJ2-7	CASSLGVTSYEQYF	TGTGCCAGCAGCTTAGGAGTCACTTCCTACGAGCAGTACTTC
TRBD1	TRBV2	TRBJ2-7	CASSEQGRGTYEQYF	TGTGCCAGCAGTGAACAGGGCAGGGGGACCTACGAGCAGTACTTC
NA	TRBV7-9	TRBJ2-2	CASSLRTSANTGELFF	TGTGCCAGCAGCTTAAGAACTAGTGCGAACACCGGGGAGCTGTTTTTT
TRBD2	TRBV7-9	TRBJ2-7	CASSRPFTSGSYEQYF	TGTGCCAGCAGCCGGCCCTTTACTAGCGGCTCCTACGAGCAGTACTTC
NA	TRBV19	TRBJ1-5	CASRTTPGSNQPQHF	TGTGCCAGTAGGACTACGCCCGGCAGCAATCAGCCCCAGCATTTT
TRBD1	TRBV6-5	TRBJ1-2	CASRLGQGLLGYTF	TGTGCCAGCAGGCTAGGACAGGGCCTATTAGGCTACACCTTC
TRBD1	TRBV6-1	TRBJ2-1	CASIPTGGPYNEQFF	TGTGCCAGCATCCCGACAGGGGGCCCATACAATGAGCAGTTCTTC